These T cell receptor beta chains were read from a single sample in a study of technical replicates of blood from a few donors. Sequenced by immunoSEQ multiplex PCR; TCRdb stores in-frame clones only, minus some. This table has some 66,000 clones, 98% appearing once. Specimen: T cells isolated from PBMCs. Receptors originate from a human donor in good health. The CDR3 runs from the conserved cysteine through the conserved F or W. D genes are given only for firm matches. The size field is filled for only some rows; it gives once, few, many or a size class.

cdr3_nt: TGCGCCAGCAGCCTTGGGCGGGACAGATCGCCCGTCCTGACTTTC
cdr3_aa: CASSLGRDRSPVLTF
j_call: TRBJ2-6
d_call: NA
v_call: TRBV4-1
clone_size: NA

cdr3_nt: TGTGCCAGCAGCAGTTCCCCTTTGGCGGGGATCCAAGAGACCCAGTACTTC
cdr3_aa: CASSSSPLAGIQETQYF
j_call: TRBJ2-5
d_call: NA
v_call: TRBV5-8
clone_size: NA

cdr3_nt: TGCAGTGCTAGCTTCAGGGGGACGTACTTC
cdr3_aa: CSASFRGTYF
j_call: TRBJ2-5
d_call: TRBD1
v_call: TRBV20-1
clone_size: NA

cdr3_nt: TGTGCCAGCAGCGTAGACCAGGTTCCCACCTACGAGCAGTACTTC
cdr3_aa: CASSVDQVPTYEQYF
j_call: TRBJ2-7
d_call: NA
v_call: TRBV9
clone_size: NA

cdr3_nt: TGTGCCAGCAAACAGGGGAATCAGCCCCAGCATTTT
cdr3_aa: CASKQGNQPQHF
j_call: TRBJ1-5
d_call: TRBD1
v_call: TRBV6-5
clone_size: NA

cdr3_nt: TGTGCTAGCACCCCACTCGAACGACAGAGCTTTAACTATGGCTACACCTTC
cdr3_aa: CASTPLERQSFNYGYTF
j_call: TRBJ1-2
d_call: NA
v_call: TRBV7-7
clone_size: few

cdr3_nt: TGTGCCAGCAGCGTAGGTGGGACAGGGATCTATGGCTACACCTTC
cdr3_aa: CASSVGGTGIYGYTF
j_call: TRBJ1-2
d_call: TRBD1
v_call: TRBV9
clone_size: NA

cdr3_nt: TGTGCCTGGAGTAGACAGGGTACTAACTATGGCTACACCTTC
cdr3_aa: CAWSRQGTNYGYTF
j_call: TRBJ1-2
d_call: TRBD1
v_call: TRBV30
clone_size: NA

cdr3_nt: TGTGCCAGCAGCCCACACAGGGCGCCCCCTGAGCAGTTCTTC
cdr3_aa: CASSPHRAPPEQFF
j_call: TRBJ2-1
d_call: NA
v_call: TRBV14
clone_size: NA

cdr3_nt: TGTGCCAGCAGCCATAGGGAGCAAGAGACCCAGTACTTC
cdr3_aa: CASSHREQETQYF
j_call: TRBJ2-5
d_call: NA
v_call: TRBV5-4
clone_size: NA

cdr3_nt: TGTGCCAGCAGCTTGGCCGGGGGTCCCGGGACCCAGTACTTC
cdr3_aa: CASSLAGGPGTQYF
j_call: TRBJ2-5
d_call: NA
v_call: TRBV5-4
clone_size: NA

cdr3_nt: TGTGCCAGCAGCCTCGCGCCCCCAGAGACCCAGTACTTC
cdr3_aa: CASSLAPPETQYF
j_call: TRBJ2-5
d_call: NA
v_call: TRBV11-2
clone_size: NA

cdr3_nt: TGTGCCAGCAGCTTGGAAAGGACAGGGAGGAAGCCAGGGTTGAACACTGAAGCTTTCTTT
cdr3_aa: CASSLERTGRKPGLNTEAFF
j_call: TRBJ1-1
d_call: TRBD1
v_call: TRBV5-4
clone_size: NA

cdr3_nt: TGTGCCAGTCGGACTAGCGGAATCTACGAGCAGTACTTC
cdr3_aa: CASRTSGIYEQYF
j_call: TRBJ2-7
d_call: TRBD2
v_call: TRBV28
clone_size: NA

cdr3_nt: TGTGCCAGCACCCTGGCAGCGTATGGCTACACCTTC
cdr3_aa: CASTLAAYGYTF
j_call: TRBJ1-2
d_call: NA
v_call: TRBV28
clone_size: once

cdr3_nt: TGTGCCAGCAGCGCCGGGGGGGCCTACTTCACAGATACGCAGTATTTT
cdr3_aa: CASSAGGAYFTDTQYF
j_call: TRBJ2-3
d_call: TRBD2
v_call: TRBV13
clone_size: NA

cdr3_nt: TGTGCCAGCAGCTTACTCGCAGGCTCCTACGAGCAGTACTTC
cdr3_aa: CASSLLAGSYEQYF
j_call: TRBJ2-7
d_call: NA
v_call: TRBV7-8
clone_size: NA

cdr3_nt: TGCGCCAGCAGCCAAGCGGACAGCTACGAGCAGTACTTC
cdr3_aa: CASSQADSYEQYF
j_call: TRBJ2-7
d_call: NA
v_call: TRBV4-1
clone_size: NA

cdr3_nt: TGTGCCAGCAGCTTAATGGGAGGTCTAAGCAATGAGCAGTTCTTC
cdr3_aa: CASSLMGGLSNEQFF
j_call: TRBJ2-1
d_call: NA
v_call: TRBV7-9
clone_size: NA

cdr3_nt: TGTGCCAGCAGTCCCAGTGGAGGGTATGACGCGCAGTACTTC
cdr3_aa: CASSPSGGYDAQYF
j_call: TRBJ2-7
d_call: NA
v_call: TRBV6-5
clone_size: once

cdr3_nt: TGTGCCAGCAGCCCCCTGGGGGAGGGCACTGAAGCTTTCTTT
cdr3_aa: CASSPLGEGTEAFF
j_call: TRBJ1-1
d_call: NA
v_call: TRBV6-6
clone_size: NA

cdr3_nt: TGTGCCAGTAAACTGTGGGGTGCGGGTGTCAGCTATAGCAATCAGCCCCAGCATTTT
cdr3_aa: CASKLWGAGVSYSNQPQHF
j_call: TRBJ1-5
d_call: NA
v_call: TRBV19
clone_size: NA

cdr3_nt: TGTGCCAGCAGCTTGGCGGGGAACTATGGCTACACCTTC
cdr3_aa: CASSLAGNYGYTF
j_call: TRBJ1-2
d_call: NA
v_call: TRBV5-8
clone_size: NA

cdr3_nt: TGTGCCAGCACCGTTAGCGGGGGCACCTACGAGCAGTACTTC
cdr3_aa: CASTVSGGTYEQYF
j_call: TRBJ2-7
d_call: TRBD2
v_call: TRBV28
clone_size: NA

cdr3_nt: TGTGCCAGCAGTGGACTAGCGGGTTATAATGAGCAGTTCTTC
cdr3_aa: CASSGLAGYNEQFF
j_call: TRBJ2-1
d_call: TRBD2
v_call: TRBV6-5
clone_size: NA

cdr3_nt: TGTGCCAGCTCATTACCGGGCTACGAGCAGTACTTC
cdr3_aa: CASSLPGYEQYF
j_call: TRBJ2-7
d_call: NA
v_call: TRBV18
clone_size: NA

cdr3_nt: TGTGCCAGCTCACCAAACCCTCGCAGGGATGACGGTGAGCAGTTCTTC
cdr3_aa: CASSPNPRRDDGEQFF
j_call: TRBJ2-1
d_call: NA
v_call: TRBV18
clone_size: NA

cdr3_nt: TGTGCCAGCGGCACAGCAGGGGGGGCCAACGTCCTGACTTTC
cdr3_aa: CASGTAGGANVLTF
j_call: TRBJ2-6
d_call: NA
v_call: TRBV7-9
clone_size: NA

cdr3_nt: TGCAGCGTGGATCGCCTAGCGGGAGGAGCCTACAATGAGCAGTTCTTC
cdr3_aa: CSVDRLAGGAYNEQFF
j_call: TRBJ2-1
d_call: TRBD2
v_call: TRBV29-1
clone_size: NA

cdr3_nt: TGTGCCAGCAGTTTTACACAGCCGGGGAGCACTGAAGCTTTCTTT
cdr3_aa: CASSFTQPGSTEAFF
j_call: TRBJ1-1
d_call: NA
v_call: TRBV28
clone_size: NA

cdr3_nt: TGTGCCAGCAGTTATTCGGGAGAAACCTACAATGAGCAGTTCTTC
cdr3_aa: CASSYSGETYNEQFF
j_call: TRBJ2-1
d_call: NA
v_call: TRBV28
clone_size: NA

cdr3_nt: TGTGCCAGCAGCTTGGGAGTGGACGAAGCTTTCTTT
cdr3_aa: CASSLGVDEAFF
j_call: TRBJ1-1
d_call: NA
v_call: TRBV7-9
clone_size: NA

cdr3_nt: TGTGCCTGGAGTGTTGATGTAGAACTTGAAGCTTTCTTT
cdr3_aa: CAWSVDVELEAFF
j_call: TRBJ1-1
d_call: NA
v_call: TRBV30
clone_size: NA

cdr3_nt: TGTGCCAGCAGATACGACAGCACTGAAGCTTTCTTT
cdr3_aa: CASRYDSTEAFF
j_call: TRBJ1-1
d_call: NA
v_call: TRBV27
clone_size: NA

cdr3_nt: TGCGCCAGCAGACCAACACCTTTCCCCAATGAAAAACTGTTTTTT
cdr3_aa: CASRPTPFPNEKLFF
j_call: TRBJ1-4
d_call: NA
v_call: TRBV5-1
clone_size: NA

cdr3_nt: TGTGCCAGCAGCGTCATGATGGCTAGCACAGATACGCAGTATTTT
cdr3_aa: CASSVMMASTDTQYF
j_call: TRBJ2-3
d_call: NA
v_call: TRBV9
clone_size: NA